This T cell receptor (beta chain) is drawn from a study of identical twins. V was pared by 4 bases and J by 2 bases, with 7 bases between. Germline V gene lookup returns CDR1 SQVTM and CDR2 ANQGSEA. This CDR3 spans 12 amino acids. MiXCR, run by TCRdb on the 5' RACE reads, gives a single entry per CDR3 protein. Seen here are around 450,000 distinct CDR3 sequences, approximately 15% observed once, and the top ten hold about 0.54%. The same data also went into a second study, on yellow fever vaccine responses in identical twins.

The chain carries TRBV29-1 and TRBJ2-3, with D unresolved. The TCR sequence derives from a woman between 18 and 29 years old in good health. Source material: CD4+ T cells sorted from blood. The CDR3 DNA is TGCAGCGTTGCCCCTAACACAGATACGCAGTATTTT. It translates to CSVAPNTDTQYF.